Presented here are 15 T cell receptor beta chains from one specimen sequenced in a study of blood T cell repertoires in COVID-19. The method was immunoSEQ multiplex PCR; TCRdb's version includes in-frame clones alone and lacks a portion of them. The sample lists 200,000 or so clones, around 81% occurring once. Sequenced material: PBMCs or T cells enriched from blood (not recorded which). These TCRs come from a man between 35 and 55 years old who had recovered from COVID-19.

The rearrangement uses TRBV14 and TRBJ2-2; no definite D call. CDR1 SGHDN and CDR2 FVKESK come from the germline V gene. Between the trimmed V and J ends, which lost 1 base and 9 bases, there was a span of 6 bases. CDR3 length: 12 amino acids. The CDR3 region has the DNA TGTGCCAGCAGCCAAGGGGCTAGGGAGCTGTTTTTT. Its protein is CASSQGARELFF.

The chain links TRBV7-2 to TRBJ1-1; the D gene is possibly TRBD1 (5 bases). The length of the CDR3 is 14 residues. The germline V and J ends were trimmed by 6 bases and 1 base, with 12 bases remaining between them. Germline V gene lookup returns CDR1 SGHTA and CDR2 FQGNSA. In DNA, the CDR3 is TGTGCCAGCAGTCGCAACAGGCAGAACACTGAAGCTTTCTTT. Its translation is CASSRNRQNTEAFF.

The chain links TRBV19 to TRBJ1-2; D is uncertain. The length of the CDR3 is 15 residues. Trimming took 5 bases from V and 2 from J, leaving 15 bases between them. Germline loops: CDR1 LNHDA, CDR2 SQIVND (reference sequence). CDR3 amino acids: CASSPHPPGNYGYTF. CDR3 nucleotides: TGTGCCAGTAGTCCACATCCGCCGGGAAACTATGGCTACACCTTC.

The J gene is TRBJ1-4, the V gene TRBV30; 7 positions agree with TRBD1. Trimming removed 0 bases from V and 8 bases from J; junction bases left unmatched: 12. The CDR3 is 16 residues long. Germline-derived CDR1 and CDR2 are GTSNPN and SVGIG (reference sequence). CDR3 DNA: TGTGCCTGGAGTGTGTTGCGGCAGGGGGTTGGAGAAAAACTGTTTTTT. This gives the protein CAWSVLRQGVGEKLFF.

The J gene is TRBJ2-3, the V gene TRBV7-9; D gene unclear. Germline V gene sequence: CDR1 SEHNR, CDR2 FQNEAQ (reference sequence). V was pared by 5 bases and J by 3 bases, with 3 bases between. The CDR3 totals 11 residues. The CDR3 coding sequence is TGTGCCAGCAGCCGGACAGATACGCAGTATTTT. Encoded protein: CASSRTDTQYF.

The V call is TRBV5-1, the J call TRBJ1-4; the match to TRBD1 covers 7 bases. The V gene's germline CDR1 is SGHRS and CDR2 YFSETQ. After removal of 4 bases from V and 5 bases from J, the junction contained 8 bases not matched to a gene. The CDR3 extends over 15 amino acids. This CDR3 is CASSLQGFGNEKLFF. The DNA for the CDR3 is TGCGCCAGCAGCCTACAGGGGTTCGGGAATGAAAAACTGTTTTTT.

The chain combines TRBV4-2 with TRBJ2-3; 7 positions match TRBD1. V lost 4 bases, J lost 7 bases, and 11 bases stayed unmatched. This CDR3 comprises 15 residues. The germline V gene encodes CDR1 LGHNA and CDR2 YNFKEQ. This CDR3 is CASSPTFGTANTQYF. CDR3 sequence (DNA): TGTGCCAGCAGCCCGACGTTCGGGACAGCGAATACGCAGTATTTT.

Only one count was recorded for this clone. This sequence joins TRBV5-6 and TRBJ2-7; the match to TRBD1 covers 11 bases. Germline CDR1 and CDR2: SGHDT and YYEEEE. J gave up 3 bases and V 2 bases, and 4 bases lay outside the gene matches. CDR3 size: 15 residues. The CDR3 sequence is CASSFWDRGSYEQYF. CDR3 DNA: TGTGCCAGCAGCTTCTGGGACAGGGGGAGCTACGAGCAGTACTTC.

The V and J genes are TRBV7-2 and TRBJ1-2, with 8 bases aligning to TRBD1. The germline CDR1 and CDR2 sequences are SGHTA and FQGNSA. The V and J ends lost 4 bases and 7 bases, in that order; junction bases with no gene match: 5. The CDR3 length is 13 residues. The CDR3 bases are TGTGCCAGCAGCTCCGCAGGGGGCATTGGCTACACCTTC. Translated, it gives CASSSAGGIGYTF.

The gene calls are TRBV5-1 and TRBJ1-4; perhaps TRBD1 as D (6 bases). CDR1 is SGHRS and CDR2 is YFSETQ in the germline V gene. The CDR3 runs 16 residues. Trimming removed 0 bases at V and 8 bases at J, with 17 bases between. For the CDR3, the DNA is TGCGCCAGCAGCTTGGGTGGACAGCCAAACACAGAAAAACTGTTTTTT. Its translation is CASSLGGQPNTEKLFF.

This clone has more than one count but fewer than ten. The J gene is TRBJ2-7, the V gene TRBV6-5, with a possible D match to TRBD2 (7 bases). CDR3 length equals 15 residues. V lost 7 bases, J lost 1 base, and 17 bases lay in between. Germline CDR1 reads MNHEY; CDR2 reads SVGAGI. The CDR3 is CASIRGGGRSYEQYF. The CDR3 nucleotides are TGTGCCAGCATACGAGGGGGGGGCAGGTCCTACGAGCAGTACTTC.

This chain uses TRBV30 with TRBJ1-6; weak D call: TRBD1 (6 bases). V gave up 7 bases and J gave up 9 bases, with 19 bases separating them. Looked up from germline, CDR1 is GTSNPN and CDR2 is SVGIG (reference sequence). CDR3 size: 14 residues. CDR3: CASDRQGVGSPLHF. In DNA form, the CDR3 reads TGTGCCTCTGACAGGCAGGGAGTTGGTTCACCCCTCCACTTT.

The chain employs TRBV21-1 and TRBJ1-2; the table assigns TRBD1, which was not confirmed against the DNA. TRBV21-1 is shown as a pseudogene. The CDR3 totals 15 residues. In DNA form, the CDR3 reads TGTGCCAGCAGCAAAAGGGACAGGGGGCTGGAAGGCTACACCTTC. Protein product: CASSKRDRGLEGYTF.

V is TRBV28 and J is TRBJ2-7; tentative D call: TRBD2 (5 bases). The V and J ends lost 2 bases and 2 bases respectively, with 10 bases between them. Germline-derived CDR1 and CDR2 are MDHEN and SYDVKM. The CDR3 consists of 14 residues. CDR3 DNA: TGTGCCAGCAGTTTACAGGACGGGACCTACGAGCAGTACTTC. Protein: CASSLQDGTYEQYF. Variable domain in full (rest from reference TRBV28 and TRBJ2-7): DVKVTQSSRYLVKRTGEKVFLECVQDMDHENMFWYRQDPGLGLRLIYFSYDVKMKEKGDIPEGYSVSREKKERFSLILESASTNQTSMYLCASSLQDGTYEQYFGPGTRLTVT.

The chain carries TRBV11-2 and TRBJ2-1; 7 bases align to TRBD2. Germline-derived CDR1 and CDR2 are SGHAT and FQNNGV. The CDR3 sequence is 15 residues long. Trimming removed 3 bases from V and 12 bases from J; junction bases left unmatched: 14. DNA of the CDR3: TGTGCCAGCAGCTTTACGGGACTACCCTACCAGGGGCAGTTCTTC. Translating gives CASSFTGLPYQGQFF.